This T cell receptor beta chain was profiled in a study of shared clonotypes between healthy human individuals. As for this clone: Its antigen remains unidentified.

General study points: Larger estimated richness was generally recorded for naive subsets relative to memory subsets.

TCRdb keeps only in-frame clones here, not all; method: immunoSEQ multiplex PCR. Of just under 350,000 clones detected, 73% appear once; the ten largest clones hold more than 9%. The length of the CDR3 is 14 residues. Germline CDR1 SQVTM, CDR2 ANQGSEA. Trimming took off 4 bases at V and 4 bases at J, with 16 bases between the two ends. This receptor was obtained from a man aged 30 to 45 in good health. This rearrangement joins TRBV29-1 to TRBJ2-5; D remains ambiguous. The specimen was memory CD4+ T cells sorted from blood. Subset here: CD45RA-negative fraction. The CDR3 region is CSVGSVSVLETQYF. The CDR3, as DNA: TGCAGCGTTGGCTCGGTCTCAGTTTTAGAGACCCAGTACTTC.